This is a list of T cell receptor beta chains from one sample in a study of read filtering for tumor transcriptome and immune sequencing. MiXCR was run by TCRdb on the reads, yielding one entry per CDR3 protein. The data contain tens of thousands of distinct CDR3 sequences, approximately 20% of them singletons. The source material was a population of CD138-negative cells sorted from bone marrow. These TCRs come from a donor aged 40 or older with multiple myeloma. CDR3s include the opening cysteine and the closing phenylalanine or tryptophan. The order of the fields is CDR3 protein, J gene, V gene, CDR3 length.

CASSPLSGGQYEQYF TRBJ2-7 TRBV7-6 15
CGAAGLSTGELFF TRBJ2-2 TRBV20-1 13
CASSSGRSTDTQYF TRBJ2-3 TRBV5-1 14
CASSLGDRSKGNQPQHF TRBJ1-5 TRBV5-5 17
CASSLGHEYGYTF TRBJ1-2 TRBV28 13
CSAPRQGAYEQYF TRBJ2-7 TRBV20-1 13
CSANRQGNNQPQHF TRBJ1-5 TRBV20-1 14
CATSDPRLAGSAETQYF TRBJ2-5 TRBV24-1 17
CATSDRLANEQFF TRBJ2-1 TRBV24-1 13
CAIRGQSTDTQYF TRBJ2-3 TRBV10-3 13
CASSEDGTSTDTQYF TRBJ2-3 TRBV12-3/TRBV12-4 15
CSASTVRGNQPQHF TRBJ1-5 TRBV20-1 14
CASSLEPYGYTF TRBJ1-2 TRBV5-1 12
CASRGSNQPQHF TRBJ1-5 TRBV2 12
CTSSTGTAFQPQHF TRBJ1-5 TRBV7-9 14
CASSAGGRSNEKLFF TRBJ1-4 TRBV7-6 15
CASSFSGGPLYEQYF TRBJ2-7 TRBV7-3 15
CSARSETDSCEQYF TRBJ2-7 TRBV20-1 14
CASSLGGPGELLF TRBJ2-2 TRBV11-2 13
CSARGGVNTGELFF TRBJ2-2 TRBV20-1 14
CASSNRETNMNTEAFF TRBJ1-1 TRBV12-3/TRBV12-4 16
CSVKRGQNQETQYF TRBJ2-5 TRBV29-1 14
CASSQRAGGSYNEQFF TRBJ2-1 TRBV3-1 16
CASSEWTGYEQYF TRBJ2-7 TRBV25-1 13
CSVQGGRGVDEQFF TRBJ2-1 TRBV29-1 14
CASSQDRLAGGYEQYF TRBJ2-7 TRBV3-1 16
CASSPGTGFNEQFF TRBJ2-1 TRBV7-6 14
CSARGQGNNSPLHF TRBJ1-6 TRBV20-1 14
CASSRRGQGTEAFF TRBJ1-1 TRBV14 14
CASRSGSSGNQPQHF TRBJ1-5 TRBV6-1 15
CASSSDGGGQETQYF TRBJ2-5 TRBV6-5 15
CASSQDPGVSYNEQFF TRBJ2-1 TRBV14 16
CASSADARRLNTEAFF TRBJ1-1 TRBV9 16
CIIRGLEYHIGYTF TRBJ1-2 TRBV29-1 14
CASSLLVAGGAKNIQYF TRBJ2-4 TRBV28 17
CASSPRGAGGYQETQYF TRBJ2-5 TRBV28 17
CASSLAVPTGGKGGQPQHF TRBJ1-5 TRBV7-8 19
CASSPMGASYNEQFF TRBJ2-1 TRBV18 15
CASSPQGLNTGELFF TRBJ2-2 TRBV5-5 15
CASSARTGTDEQYF TRBJ2-7 TRBV11-3 14
CSARDQVDQPQHF TRBJ1-5 TRBV20-1 13
CSQTGTGDVTDTQYF TRBJ2-3 TRBV20-1 15
CASSYAGGGYEQYF TRBJ2-7 TRBV6-5 14
CASSLGKNTGELFF TRBJ2-2 TRBV7-9 14
CASSETDYSGNTIYF TRBJ1-3 TRBV19 15
CASSWGSYNSPLHF TRBJ1-6 TRBV7-9 14
CASSQRGATTEAFF TRBJ1-1 TRBV3-1 14
CSARVPRRANTGELFF TRBJ2-2 TRBV20-1 16
CASSLRTLRETQYF TRBJ2-5 TRBV4-1 14
CASSLVRGTNTEAFF TRBJ1-1 TRBV5-1 15
CASSLWTSGANVLTF TRBJ2-6 TRBV28 15
CASSVAGTGTGELFF TRBJ2-2 TRBV9 15
CASSPPGQRNEKLFF TRBJ1-4 TRBV7-2 15
CASSLIQMNTGELFF TRBJ2-2 TRBV7-6 15
CASRRDRVAEQYF TRBJ2-7 TRBV28 13